A single sample is the source of the 30 T cell receptor beta chains below, sequenced in a study of blood T cell repertoires in COVID-19. Sequenced by immunoSEQ multiplex PCR; TCRdb stores in-frame clones only, minus some. The profile shows 130,000 or so clones, under 90% of them singletons. What was sequenced was peripheral blood. The receptor source for this set is a woman in her 70s with acute or convalescent COVID-19.

This clone was observed a handful of times. J is TRBJ1-2 and V is TRBV7-9; D is unresolved. The CDR3 loop spans 14 amino acids. The V end was cut by 1 base, the J end by 3 bases, with 9 bases between. Per germline, CDR1 SEHNR and CDR2 FQNEAQ (reference sequence). CDR3 sequence: CASSLGAAYYGYTF. As DNA, the CDR3 is TGTGCCAGCAGCTTAGGCGCTGCTTACTATGGCTACACCTTC.

The chain joins TRBV19 to TRBJ2-2; unclear D gene. The length of the CDR3 is 16 residues. Germline lookup yields CDR1 LNHDA and CDR2 SQIVND (reference sequence). Trimming pared 6 bases from V and 3 bases from J, leaving 17 bases between. The CDR3 is CASRGYIWADTGELFF. The CDR3 DNA is TGTGCCAGTAGGGGTTACATTTGGGCTGACACCGGGGAGCTGTTTTTT.

The rearrangement links TRBV6-5 to TRBJ1-1, with D maybe TRBD1 (6 bases). V gave up 5 bases and J gave up 2 bases, with 12 bases separating them. The CDR3 has 14 amino acids. Germline CDR1 is MNHEY and CDR2 is SVGAGI. Here the CDR3 DNA reads TGTGCCAGCAGTCCCGGGACAACCAACACTGAAGCTTTCTTT. Protein: CASSPGTTNTEAFF.

The CDR3 sequence is CASSPEPGQGDYGYTF. CDR3 bases: TGCGCCAGCAGCCCAGAGCCCGGACAGGGGGACTATGGCTACACCTTC. The chain has TRBV5-1 and TRBJ1-2; 10 bases align to TRBD1. From germline, CDR1 is SGHRS and CDR2 YFSETQ. The length of the CDR3 is 16 residues. V was clipped by 4 bases and J by 3 bases; unmatched bases: 9.

This chain connects TRBV7-3 to TRBJ1-2; no clear D. This CDR3 is 16 amino acids long. The V and J ends lost 0 bases and 7 bases respectively, with 18 bases between them. Germline loops: CDR1 SGHTA, CDR2 FQGTGA. The CDR3 is CASSLTPRTGSSGYTF. As DNA, the CDR3 is TGTGCCAGCAGCTTAACTCCCCGGACCGGGAGCTCTGGCTACACCTTC.

This rearrangement joins TRBV6-5 to TRBJ1-1; D possibly corresponds to TRBD1 (6 bases). CDR3 length: 13 residues. CDR1 is MNHEY and CDR2 is SVGAGI in the germline V gene. Trimming took off 7 bases at V and 5 bases at J, with 14 bases between the two ends. The CDR3 here is CASTRGAGTEAFF. CDR3 nucleotide sequence: TGTGCCAGCACCCGGGGGGCGGGTACTGAAGCTTTCTTT.

Points on this clone: At the DNA level, this CDR3 is encoded by other sequences in the same sample as well. The V gene is TRBV19, the J gene TRBJ1-1; D unclear. Trimming shortened V by 1 base and J by 0 bases, and 9 bases separated the two germline ends. Germline values: CDR1 LNHDA, CDR2 SQIVND (reference sequence). This CDR3 is built from 15 residues. The CDR3 DNA sequence: TGTGCCAGTAGTATAGTTGGCAGATTGAACACTGAAGCTTTCTTT. Residues: CASSIVGRLNTEAFF.

This chain joins TRBV2 and TRBJ1-3; possibly TRBD1 for D (5 bases). Trimming cost V 4 bases and J 4 bases, with 8 bases left between them. Germline CDR1 reads SNHLY; CDR2 reads FYNNEI. CDR3 length: 13 amino acids. CDR3 in DNA: TGTGCCAGCAGTGGGGGCCAGGGAAACACCATATATTTT. This translates into CASSGGQGNTIYF.

The rearrangement uses TRBV15 and TRBJ2-1, with 7 bases aligning to TRBD2. The junction had 1 base not matched to a gene; V was cut back by 1 base and J by 7 bases. This CDR3 is built from 13 residues. Germline V lookup: CDR1 LNHNV, CDR2 YYDKDF (reference sequence). CDR3 loop: CATSRAGLNEQFF. CDR3 DNA: TGTGCCACCAGCAGAGCGGGACTAAATGAGCAGTTCTTC.

The chain links TRBV19 to TRBJ1-5; D might be TRBD1 (6 bases). From germline, CDR1 is LNHDA and CDR2 SQIVND (reference sequence). The CDR3 is made up of 15 amino acids. Trimming cost V 3 bases and J 4 bases, with 13 bases left between them. CDR3 sequence reads: CASSMEDRPNQPQHF. For the CDR3, the DNA is TGTGCCAGTAGTATGGAGGACAGACCGAATCAGCCCCAGCATTTT.

The gene calls are TRBV5-1 and TRBJ1-4, with a tentative D call TRBD1 (5 bases). CDR1 is SGHRS and CDR2 is YFSETQ in the germline V gene. Between the trimmed V and J ends, which lost 4 bases and 4 bases, there was a span of 11 bases. This CDR3 comprises 14 residues. The CDR3 spells CASSPRTYNEKLFF. The DNA for the CDR3 is TGCGCCAGCAGCCCGCGGACATATAATGAAAAACTGTTTTTT.

The V call is TRBV10-3, the J call TRBJ2-5; 10 bases line up with TRBD2. Germline V CDR1 and CDR2: ENHRY, SYGVKD. The CDR3 is 13 residues long. Trimming at V came to 6 bases and at J to 5 bases, leaving 3 bases not matched to a gene. The CDR3, as DNA: TGTGCCATCAGCCCGGGACTAGCGGAGACCCAGTACTTC. This translates into CAISPGLAETQYF.

J is TRBJ1-6 and V is TRBV20-1; a possible D gene is TRBD1 (6 bases). The V end was cut by 3 bases, the J end by 4 bases, with 13 bases between. This CDR3 comprises 15 residues. CDR1 is DFQATT and CDR2 is SNEGSKA in the germline V gene (reference sequence). This chain's CDR3 is CSASLGRGYNSPLHF. DNA of the CDR3: TGCAGTGCTAGTTTAGGCAGGGGATATAATTCACCCCTCCACTTT.

The gene calls are TRBV7-9 and TRBJ2-4, with TRBD1 matching 7 bases. Germline trimming cut 4 bases from V and 0 bases from J; bases unmatched to any gene: 12. Germline-derived CDR1 and CDR2 are SEHNR and FQNEAQ (reference sequence). This CDR3 region has 18 residues. The CDR3 nucleotides read TGTGCCAGCAGCTCCGACAGGGTGGCCTCAATAGCCAAAAACATTCAGTACTTC. This gives the protein CASSSDRVASIAKNIQYF. Drawing the rest from reference TRBV7-9 and TRBJ2-4, the complete variable domain is DTGVSQNPRHKITKRGQNVTFRCDPISEHNRLYWYRQTLGQGPEFLTYFQNEAQLEKSRLLSDRFSAERPKGSFSTLEIQRTEQGDSAMYLCASSSDRVASIAKNIQYFGAGTRLSVL.

CDR3 nucleotide sequence: TGTGCCAGCAGCTTACCGGACTATTGGGGAGAGACCCAGTACTTC. This gives the protein CASSLPDYWGETQYF. The chain is built from TRBV7-6 and TRBJ2-5; TRBD2 is a possible D gene (6 bases). Trimming removed 2 bases from V and 4 bases from J, with 14 bases in between. The CDR3 has 15 amino acids. Germline loops: CDR1 SGHVS, CDR2 FNYEAQ.

The chain recombines TRBV6-5 with TRBJ2-4; the D gene is possibly TRBD1 (6 bases). The length of the CDR3 is 14 residues. Germline V gene data show CDR1 as MNHEY and CDR2 as SVGAGI. Trimming shortened V by 6 bases and J by 5 bases, and 14 bases separated the two germline ends. The CDR3 nucleotides are TGTGCCAGCAGCCAGGGGCCCGGGGAAAACATTCAGTACTTC. Encoded protein: CASSQGPGENIQYF.

The chain combines TRBV11-3 with TRBJ2-3; 9 bases align to TRBD2. With 5 bases clipped from V and 4 bases from J, the junction kept 13 bases outside the gene matches. The V gene's germline CDR1 is SGHNT and CDR2 YENEEA. CDR3 length: 17 amino acids. The CDR3 DNA sequence: TGTGCCAGCAGCCCGGGGGCGGGGGGGCGATCTGCAGATACGCAGTATTTT. Its protein is CASSPGAGGRSADTQYF.

This clone was detected only once. The chain joins TRBV12-2 to TRBJ1-6; TRBD1 reflects the table's D call only, with no check against the DNA. TRBV12-2 is classified as a pseudogene. The CDR3 is 22 amino acids. CDR3 residues: CASRPRQGMKTRQSSYNSPLHF. As DNA, the CDR3 is TGTGCAAGTCGCCCACGACAGGGAATGAAGACCCGGCAGAGCTCCTATAATTCACCCCTCCACTTT.

V usage is TRBV2 and J usage is TRBJ2-5, with 9 positions matching TRBD1. Germline V CDR1 and CDR2: SNHLY, FYNNEI. The CDR3 totals 15 residues. V was pared by 4 bases and J by 4 bases, with 7 bases of the junction left unmatched. The DNA for the CDR3 is TGTGCCAGCAGTGGAGGACAGGGGATACGAGAGACCCAGTACTTC. Translated: CASSGGQGIRETQYF.

The V call is TRBV5-1, the J call TRBJ1-2; D not certain. CDR1 and CDR2 from the germline V gene are SGHRS and YFSETQ. CDR3 length equals 15 residues. Trimming removed 5 bases from V and 4 bases from J, with 18 bases in between. CDR3 DNA sequence: TGCGCCAGCAGACTAGAGGACGGAGGACCCTATGGCTACACCTTC. It codes for CASRLEDGGPYGYTF.

CDR3 protein: CAWRGIQGIYGYTF. The CDR3 DNA follows: TGTGCCTGGAGGGGAATACAGGGGATCTATGGCTACACCTTC. V is TRBV30 and J is TRBJ1-2, with 7 bases fitting TRBD1. The CDR3 length is 14 residues. Germline-derived CDR1 and CDR2 are GTSNPN and SVGIG (reference sequence). With 3 bases clipped from V and 4 bases from J, the junction kept 8 bases outside the gene matches.

The chain joins TRBV6-5 to TRBJ1-1, with 7 bases identical to TRBD1. Losses at the gene ends were 7 bases for V and 1 base for J; bases not matched to a gene: 9. The CDR3 runs 15 residues. CDR1 and CDR2 from the germline V gene are MNHEY and SVGAGI. The CDR3 sequence is CASTARDSGNTEAFF. The CDR3 nucleotides read TGTGCCAGCACCGCCCGGGACAGCGGGAACACTGAAGCTTTCTTT.

With respect to this clone: The same CDR3 is also encoded by other DNA sequences in this sample. The CDR3 protein is CASSYSPGGSGYTF. The CDR3 DNA follows: TGTGCCAGCAGTTACTCCCCAGGGGGTTCTGGCTACACCTTC. The chain carries TRBV6-5 and TRBJ1-2; 7 bases line up with TRBD1. The CDR3 length is 14 residues. Germline V gene data show CDR1 as MNHEY and CDR2 as SVGAGI. V was clipped by 0 bases and J by 7 bases; unmatched bases: 5.

The V call is TRBV11-3, the J call TRBJ2-1; the D gene is possibly TRBD1 (6 bases). The V end lost 1 base, the J end lost 2 bases, and 9 bases lay between the germline ends. This CDR3 spans 15 amino acids. Germline V gene sequence: CDR1 SGHNT, CDR2 YENEEA. The CDR3 region has the DNA TGTGCCAGCAGCTTAGCCACAGGGCCCTACAATGAGCAGTTCTTC. It specifies CASSLATGPYNEQFF.

The chain recombines TRBV5-4 with TRBJ2-3; the D is unclear. Germline CDR1 SGHNT, CDR2 YYREEE (reference sequence). Trimming took 3 bases from V and 4 from J, leaving 6 bases between them. There are 12 residues in the CDR3. The CDR3 spells CASSSVSDTQYF. The CDR3 DNA reads TGTGCCAGCAGCTCCGTTTCAGATACGCAGTATTTT. Full variable domain (remainder filled in from reference TRBV5-4 and TRBJ2-3): ETGVTQSPTHLIKTRGQQVTLRCSSQSGHNTVSWYQQALGQGPQFIFQYYREEENGRGNFPPRFSGLQFPNYSSELNVNALELDDSALYLCASSSVSDTQYFGPGTRLTVL.

This rearrangement joins TRBV15 to TRBJ1-3; D unresolved. The CDR3 loop spans 15 amino acids. Germline V gene sequence: CDR1 LNHNV, CDR2 YYDKDF (reference sequence). V dropped 1 base and J dropped 0 bases, with 7 bases sitting between them. The CDR3 is CATSRGGLSGNTIYF. CDR3 DNA: TGTGCCACCAGCAGAGGCGGACTCTCTGGAAACACCATATATTTT.

The chain carries TRBV7-2 and TRBJ2-1; 7 bases align to TRBD2. Germline CDR1 and CDR2: SGHTA and FQGNSA. Losses at the gene ends were 1 base for V and 1 base for J; bases not matched to a gene: 4. The CDR3 covers 16 residues. The CDR3 DNA follows: TGTGCCAGCAGCTTAGAGTCGGGGGGTTCCTACAATGAGCAGTTCTTC. It translates to CASSLESGGSYNEQFF.

A remark on this clone: A junction boundary mismatches the germline segment, possibly from a read error. The chain uses TRBV6-2 or TRBV6-3 and TRBJ2-1; 7 bases map to TRBD1. This CDR3 has 13 residues. CDR1 and CDR2 from the germline V gene are MNHEY and SVGEGT. Here the CDR3 reads CASRYSGGDEQFF. The CDR3 coding sequence is TGTGCCAGCAGGTACTCAGGGGGAGATGAGCAGTTCTTC.

V gene TRBV7-9 combines with J gene TRBJ1-1; D possibly corresponds to TRBD1 (5 bases). The CDR3 totals 15 residues. Germline-derived CDR1 and CDR2 are SEHNR and FQNEAQ (reference sequence). V lost 4 bases and J lost 0, with 12 bases in between. In nucleotides, the CDR3 is TGTGCCAGCAGCTACTTGGACACCATGAACACTGAAGCTTTCTTT. Amino acid sequence: CASSYLDTMNTEAFF.

The chain joins TRBV7-9 to TRBJ1-3, with 7 bases identical to TRBD1. Per germline, CDR1 SEHNR and CDR2 FQNEAQ (reference sequence). J lost 4 bases, V lost 5 bases, and 8 bases had no gene match. This CDR3 is 15 amino acids long. CDR3 in DNA: TGTGCCAGCAGCGAGACAGGGCCGGGGGGAAACACCATATATTTT. Translated: CASSETGPGGNTIYF.